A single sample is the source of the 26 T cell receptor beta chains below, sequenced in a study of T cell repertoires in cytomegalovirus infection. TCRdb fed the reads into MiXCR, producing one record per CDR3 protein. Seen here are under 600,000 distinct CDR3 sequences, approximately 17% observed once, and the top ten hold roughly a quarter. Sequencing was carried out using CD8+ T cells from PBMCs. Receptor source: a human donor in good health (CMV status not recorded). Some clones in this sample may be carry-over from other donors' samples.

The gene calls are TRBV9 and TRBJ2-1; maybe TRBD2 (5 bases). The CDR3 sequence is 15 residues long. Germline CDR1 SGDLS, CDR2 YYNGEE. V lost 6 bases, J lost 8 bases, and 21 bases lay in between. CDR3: CASTHGESSMDEQFF. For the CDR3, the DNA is TGTGCCAGCACCCACGGGGAATCCTCGATGGATGAGCAGTTCTTC.

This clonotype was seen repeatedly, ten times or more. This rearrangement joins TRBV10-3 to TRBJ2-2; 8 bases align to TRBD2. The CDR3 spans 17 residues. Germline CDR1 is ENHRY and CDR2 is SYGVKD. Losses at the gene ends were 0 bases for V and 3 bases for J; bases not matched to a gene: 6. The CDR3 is CAISESPGGDDTGELFF. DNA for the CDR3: TGTGCCATCAGTGAGTCCCCCGGGGGGGACGACACCGGGGAGCTGTTTTTT.

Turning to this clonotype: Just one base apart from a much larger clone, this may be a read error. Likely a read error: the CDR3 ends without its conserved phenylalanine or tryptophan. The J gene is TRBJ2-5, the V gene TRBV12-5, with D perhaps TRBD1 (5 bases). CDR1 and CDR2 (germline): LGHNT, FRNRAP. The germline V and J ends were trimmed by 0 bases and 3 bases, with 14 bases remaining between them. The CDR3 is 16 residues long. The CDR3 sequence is CASGLVNRTRKETQYL. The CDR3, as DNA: TGTGCTAGTGGTTTGGTCAATAGGACAAGAAAAGAGACCCAGTACTTA.

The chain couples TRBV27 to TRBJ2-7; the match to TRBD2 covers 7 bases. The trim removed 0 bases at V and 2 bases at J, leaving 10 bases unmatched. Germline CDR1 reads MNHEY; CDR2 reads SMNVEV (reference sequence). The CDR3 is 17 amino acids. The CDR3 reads CASSLSGGVPLAYEQYF. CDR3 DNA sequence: TGTGCCAGCAGTTTATCGGGGGGGGTCCCCCTCGCCTACGAGCAGTACTTC.

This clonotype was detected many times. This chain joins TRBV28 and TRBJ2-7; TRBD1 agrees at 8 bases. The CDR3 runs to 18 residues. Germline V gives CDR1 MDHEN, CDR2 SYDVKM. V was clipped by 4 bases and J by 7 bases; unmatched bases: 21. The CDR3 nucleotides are TGTGCCAGCAGTTACCCCGGGACAGGACGCCTCCGGAGTGGGGAGCAGTACTTC. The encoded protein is CASSYPGTGRLRSGEQYF.

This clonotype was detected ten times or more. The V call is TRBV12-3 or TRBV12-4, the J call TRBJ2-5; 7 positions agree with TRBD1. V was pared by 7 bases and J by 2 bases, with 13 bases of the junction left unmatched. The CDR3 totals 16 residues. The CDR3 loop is CASTRNRGVKQETQYF. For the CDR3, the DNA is TGTGCCAGCACTCGTAACAGGGGAGTCAAACAAGAGACCCAGTACTTC.

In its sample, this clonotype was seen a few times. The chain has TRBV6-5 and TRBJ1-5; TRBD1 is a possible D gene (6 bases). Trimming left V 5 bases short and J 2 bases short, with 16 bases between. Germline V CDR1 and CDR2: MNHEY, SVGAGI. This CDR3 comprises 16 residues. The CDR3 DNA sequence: TGTGCCAGCAGTATATACCCGGGACACGGCAATCAGCCCCAGCATTTT. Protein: CASSIYPGHGNQPQHF.

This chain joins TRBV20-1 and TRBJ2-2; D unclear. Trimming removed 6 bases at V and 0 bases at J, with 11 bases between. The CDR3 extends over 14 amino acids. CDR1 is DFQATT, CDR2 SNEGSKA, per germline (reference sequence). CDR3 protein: CSAPDGPNTGELFF. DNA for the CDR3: TGCAGTGCGCCGGACGGCCCGAACACCGGGGAGCTGTTTTTT.

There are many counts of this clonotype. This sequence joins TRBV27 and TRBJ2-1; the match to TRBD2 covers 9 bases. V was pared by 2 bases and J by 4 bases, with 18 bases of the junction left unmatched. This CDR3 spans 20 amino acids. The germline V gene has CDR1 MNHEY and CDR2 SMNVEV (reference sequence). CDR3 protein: CASSLLSGSGRSGGYNEQFF. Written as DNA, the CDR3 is TGTGCCAGCAGTTTACTGTCAGGTAGCGGGAGAAGCGGTGGTTACAATGAGCAGTTCTTC.

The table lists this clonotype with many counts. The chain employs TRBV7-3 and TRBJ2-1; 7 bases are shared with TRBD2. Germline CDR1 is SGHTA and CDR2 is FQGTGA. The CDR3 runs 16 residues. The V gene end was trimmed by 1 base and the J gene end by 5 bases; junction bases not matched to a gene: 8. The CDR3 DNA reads TGTGCCAGCAGCTTAAACGGCGGGAGAACCCACAATGAGCAGTTCTTC. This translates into CASSLNGGRTHNEQFF.

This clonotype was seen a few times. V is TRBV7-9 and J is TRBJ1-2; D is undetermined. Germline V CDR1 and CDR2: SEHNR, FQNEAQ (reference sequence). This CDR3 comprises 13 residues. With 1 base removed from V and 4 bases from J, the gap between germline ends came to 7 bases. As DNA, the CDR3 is TGTGCCAGCAGCTTAGTTGAGACCTATGGCTACACCTTC. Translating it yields CASSLVETYGYTF.

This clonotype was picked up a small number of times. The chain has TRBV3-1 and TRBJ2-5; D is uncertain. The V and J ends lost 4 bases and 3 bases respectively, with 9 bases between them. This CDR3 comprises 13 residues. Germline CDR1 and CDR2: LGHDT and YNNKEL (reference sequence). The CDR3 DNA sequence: TGTGCCAGCAGCCGCCCTCGGGAAGAGACCCAGTACTTC. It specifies CASSRPREETQYF.

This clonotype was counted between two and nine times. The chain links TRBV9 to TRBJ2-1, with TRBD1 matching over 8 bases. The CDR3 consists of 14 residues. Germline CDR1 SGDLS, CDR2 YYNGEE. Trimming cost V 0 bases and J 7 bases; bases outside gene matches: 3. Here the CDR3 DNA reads TGTGCCAGCAGCGTAGCTCAGGGGGCTAATGAGCAGTTCTTC. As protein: CASSVAQGANEQFF.

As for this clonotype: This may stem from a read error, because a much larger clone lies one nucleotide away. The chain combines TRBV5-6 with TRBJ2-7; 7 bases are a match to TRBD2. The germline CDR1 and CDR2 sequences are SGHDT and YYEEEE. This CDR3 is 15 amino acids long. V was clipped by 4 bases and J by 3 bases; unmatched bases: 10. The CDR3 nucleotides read TGTGCCAGCAGCCCCGGGAGGTGCGGAGACTACGAGCAGTACTTC. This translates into CASSPGRCGDYEQYF.

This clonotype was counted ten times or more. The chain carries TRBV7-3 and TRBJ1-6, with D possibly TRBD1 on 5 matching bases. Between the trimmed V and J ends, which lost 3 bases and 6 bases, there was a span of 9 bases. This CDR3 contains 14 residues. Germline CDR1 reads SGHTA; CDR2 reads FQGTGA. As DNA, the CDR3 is TGTGCCAGCAGCTTTACGGGGGGTAATTCACCCCTCCACTTT. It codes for CASSFTGGNSPLHF.

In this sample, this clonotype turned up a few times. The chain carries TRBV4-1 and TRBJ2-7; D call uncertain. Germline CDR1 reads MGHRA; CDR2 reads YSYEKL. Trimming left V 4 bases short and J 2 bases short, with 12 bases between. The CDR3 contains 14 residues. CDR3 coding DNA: TGCGCCAGCAGCCTTAGGGCCGCTACCTACGAGCAGTACTTC. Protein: CASSLRAATYEQYF.

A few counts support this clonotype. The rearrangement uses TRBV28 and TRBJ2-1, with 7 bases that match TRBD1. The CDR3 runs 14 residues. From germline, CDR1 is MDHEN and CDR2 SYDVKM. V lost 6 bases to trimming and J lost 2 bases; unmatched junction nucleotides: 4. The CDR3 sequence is CASRWQGAYNEQFF. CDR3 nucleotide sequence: TGTGCCAGCAGATGGCAGGGGGCCTACAATGAGCAGTTCTTC. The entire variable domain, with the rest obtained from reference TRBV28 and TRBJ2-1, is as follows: DVKVTQSSRYLVKRTGEKVFLECVQDMDHENMFWYRQDPGLGLRLIYFSYDVKMKEKGDIPEGYSVSREKKERFSLILESASTNQTSMYLCASRWQGAYNEQFFGPGTRLTVL.

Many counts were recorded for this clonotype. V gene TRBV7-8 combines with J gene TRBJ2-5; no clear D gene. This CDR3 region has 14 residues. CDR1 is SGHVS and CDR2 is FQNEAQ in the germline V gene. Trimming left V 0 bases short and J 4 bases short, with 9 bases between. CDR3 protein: CASSLAVVSETQYF. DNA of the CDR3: TGTGCCAGCAGCTTAGCCGTTGTATCAGAGACCCAGTACTTC.

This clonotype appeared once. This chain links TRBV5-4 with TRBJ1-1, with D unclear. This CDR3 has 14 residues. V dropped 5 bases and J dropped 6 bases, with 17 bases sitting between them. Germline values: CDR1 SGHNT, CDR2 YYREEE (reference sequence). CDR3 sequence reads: CASRYQGESPEAFF. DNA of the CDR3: TGTGCCAGCAGATACCAAGGAGAATCCCCTGAAGCTTTCTTT. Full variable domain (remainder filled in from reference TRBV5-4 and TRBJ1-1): ETGVTQSPTHLIKTRGQQVTLRCSSQSGHNTVSWYQQALGQGPQFIFQYYREEENGRGNFPPRFSGLQFPNYSSELNVNALELDDSALYLCASRYQGESPEAFFGQGTRLTVV.

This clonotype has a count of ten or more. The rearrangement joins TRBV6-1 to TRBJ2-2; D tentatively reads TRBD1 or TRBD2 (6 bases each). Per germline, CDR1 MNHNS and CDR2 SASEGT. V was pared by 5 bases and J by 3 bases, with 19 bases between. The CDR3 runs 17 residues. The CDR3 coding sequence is TGTGCCAGCAGTCAGAGGGGGACGGGGGTTTACACCGGGGAGCTGTTTTTT. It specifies CASSQRGTGVYTGELFF.

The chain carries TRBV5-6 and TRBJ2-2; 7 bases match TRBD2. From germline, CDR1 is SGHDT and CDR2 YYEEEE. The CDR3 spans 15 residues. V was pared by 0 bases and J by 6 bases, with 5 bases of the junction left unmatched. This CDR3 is CASSLVAGAPGELFF. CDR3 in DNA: TGTGCCAGCAGCTTGGTTGCGGGAGCCCCCGGGGAGCTGTTTTTT.

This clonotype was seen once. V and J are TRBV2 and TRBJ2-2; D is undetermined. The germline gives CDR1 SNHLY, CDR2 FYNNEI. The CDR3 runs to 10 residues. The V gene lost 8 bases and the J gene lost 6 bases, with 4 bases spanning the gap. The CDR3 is CASLSGELFF. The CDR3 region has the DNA TGTGCCAGCTTATCCGGGGAGCTGTTTTTT. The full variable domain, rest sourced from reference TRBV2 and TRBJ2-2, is EPEVTQTPSHQVTQMGQEVILRCVPISNHLYFYWYRQILGQKVEFLVSFYNNEISEKSEIFDDQFSVERPDGSNFTLKIRSTKLEDSAMYFCASLSGELFFGEGSRLTVL.

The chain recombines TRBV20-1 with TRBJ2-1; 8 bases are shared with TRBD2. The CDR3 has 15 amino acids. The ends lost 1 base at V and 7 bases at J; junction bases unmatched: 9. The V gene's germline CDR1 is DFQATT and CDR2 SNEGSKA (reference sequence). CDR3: CSARARGALWNEQFF. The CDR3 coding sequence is TGCAGTGCTAGAGCGCGGGGGGCCCTTTGGAATGAGCAGTTCTTC.

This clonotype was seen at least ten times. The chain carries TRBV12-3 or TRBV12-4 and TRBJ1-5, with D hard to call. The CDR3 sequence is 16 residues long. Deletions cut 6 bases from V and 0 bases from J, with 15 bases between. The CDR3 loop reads CASSRKGPGSNQPQHF. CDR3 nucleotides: TGTGCCAGCAGCCGTAAGGGCCCTGGTAGCAATCAGCCCCAGCATTTT.

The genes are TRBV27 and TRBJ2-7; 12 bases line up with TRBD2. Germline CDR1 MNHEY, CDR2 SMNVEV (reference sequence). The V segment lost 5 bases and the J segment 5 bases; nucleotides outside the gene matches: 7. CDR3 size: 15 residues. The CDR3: CASSPRTSGAHEQYF. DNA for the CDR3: TGTGCCAGCAGTCCCCGGACTAGCGGGGCCCACGAGCAGTACTTC.

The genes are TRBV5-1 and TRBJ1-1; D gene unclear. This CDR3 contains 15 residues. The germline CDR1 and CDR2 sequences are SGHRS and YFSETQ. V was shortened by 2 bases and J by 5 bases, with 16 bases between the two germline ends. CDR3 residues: CASSFKAPTKTEAFF. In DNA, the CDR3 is TGCGCCAGCAGCTTTAAGGCACCGACGAAAACTGAAGCTTTCTTT.